A single T cell receptor beta chain is shown here with its context. Its antigen is currently unknown. The sample is drawn from a study of T cell responses to AZD1222 COVID-19 vaccine. General study points: Mostly white British, mostly female donors; authors suggested clonal diversity may be underestimated. Repertoires in all cases were sampled only once the peak T cell response had passed.

Germline CDR1 is SNHLY and CDR2 is FYNNEI. The V gene end was trimmed by 6 bases and the J gene end by 2 bases; junction bases not matched to a gene: 12. The CDR3 extends over 18 amino acids. Some clones are missing from TCRdb's copy, which holds only in-frame ones; the method was immunoSEQ multiplex PCR. The sample yields approximately 170,000 clones, approximately 90% seen once. The source is an adult who received the AZD1222 COVID-19 vaccine. Sequenced material: peripheral blood, taken 28 days after the second AZD1222 dose. The gene calls are TRBV2 and TRBJ2-6, with 8 bases fitting TRBD1. CDR3 DNA sequence: TGTGCCAGCAGGGATTCAGGGGGCGCCCCCACTGGGGCCAACGTCCTGACTTTC. Translated: CASRDSGGAPTGANVLTF. Looking up the rest from reference TRBV2 and TRBJ2-6 gives the full variable domain: EPEVTQTPSHQVTQMGQEVILRCVPISNHLYFYWYRQILGQKVEFLVSFYNNEISEKSEIFDDQFSVERPDGSNFTLKIRSTKLEDSAMYFCASRDSGGAPTGANVLTFGAGSRLTVL.